This TCR beta chain was captured in a study of T cell repertoires in cytomegalovirus infection. Study background: Public TCR beta signatures marked donors with CMV infection and the matching HLA.

Regarding the study as a whole: The study identified carriers of CMV plus the relevant HLA from cumulative public TCR beta family frequency. CMV-specific TCR beta clonotypes restricted by HLA-C were the ones dominating the ex vivo response.

The CDR3 is 18 residues long. The junction had 11 bases not matched to a gene; V was cut back by 0 bases and J by 2 bases. CDR1 and CDR2 from the germline V gene are LGHNA and YSLEER. As concerns this clonotype: Antigen unknown.

TCRdb passed the reads through MiXCR, listing each CDR3 protein once. The data contain about 310,000 distinct CDR3 sequences, roughly 16% of them singletons. The rearrangement uses TRBV4-3 and TRBJ2-3; TRBD2 matches at 7 bases. Sequenced sample: PBMCs. The receptor was isolated from a human donor in good health (CMV status not recorded). Some clones in this sample may be carry-over from other donors' samples. CDR3 protein: CASSQDPPRLADTDTQYF. The CDR3 coding sequence is TGCGCCAGCAGCCAAGATCCGCCTAGGCTAGCGGACACAGATACGCAGTATTTT.